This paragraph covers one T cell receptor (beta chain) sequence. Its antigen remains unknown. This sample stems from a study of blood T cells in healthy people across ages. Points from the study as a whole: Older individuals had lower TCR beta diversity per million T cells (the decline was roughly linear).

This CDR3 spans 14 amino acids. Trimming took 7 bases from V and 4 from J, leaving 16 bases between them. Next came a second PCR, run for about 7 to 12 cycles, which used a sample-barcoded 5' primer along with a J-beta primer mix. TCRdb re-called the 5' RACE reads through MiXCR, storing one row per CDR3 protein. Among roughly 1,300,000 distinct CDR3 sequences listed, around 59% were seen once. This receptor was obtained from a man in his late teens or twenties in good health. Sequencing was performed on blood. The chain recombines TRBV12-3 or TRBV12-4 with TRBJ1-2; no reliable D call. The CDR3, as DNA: TGTGCCAGCAAGCCCCGAGAGCGGTTCTATGGCTACACCTTC. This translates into CASKPRERFYGYTF.